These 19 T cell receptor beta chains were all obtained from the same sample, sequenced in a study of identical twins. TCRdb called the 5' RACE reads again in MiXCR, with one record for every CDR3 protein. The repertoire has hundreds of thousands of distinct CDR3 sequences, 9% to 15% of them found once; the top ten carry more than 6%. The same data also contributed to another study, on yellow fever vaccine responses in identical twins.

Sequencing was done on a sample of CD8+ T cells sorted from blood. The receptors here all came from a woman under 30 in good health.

For the CDR3, the DNA is TGTGCCAGCAGCCCTGGGTGGGGCGCTGGAAACACCATATATTTT. Residues: CASSPGWGAGNTIYF. This rearrangement joins TRBV14 to TRBJ1-3, with a weak D call TRBD1 (5 bases). The CDR3 runs to 15 residues. Trimming took 4 bases from V and 2 from J, leaving 12 bases between them. CDR1 and CDR2 from the germline V gene are SGHDN and FVKESK. Complete variable domain (other parts from reference TRBV14 and TRBJ1-3): EAGVTQFPSHSVIEKGQTVTLRCDPISGHDNLYWYRRVMGKEIKFLLHFVKESKQDESGMPNNRFLAERTGGTYSTLKVQPAELEDSGVYFCASSPGWGAGNTIYFGEGSWLTVV.

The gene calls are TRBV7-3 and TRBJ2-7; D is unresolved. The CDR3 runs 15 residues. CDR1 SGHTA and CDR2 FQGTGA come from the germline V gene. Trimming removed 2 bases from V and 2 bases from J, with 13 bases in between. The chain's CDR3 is CASSLSGQVPYEQYF. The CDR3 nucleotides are TGTGCCAGCAGCTTATCGGGTCAGGTGCCCTACGAGCAGTACTTC.

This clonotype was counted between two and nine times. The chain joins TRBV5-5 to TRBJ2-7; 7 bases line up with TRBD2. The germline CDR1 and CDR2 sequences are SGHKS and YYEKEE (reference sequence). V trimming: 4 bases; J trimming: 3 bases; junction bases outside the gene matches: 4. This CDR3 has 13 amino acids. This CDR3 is CASSRREDYEQYV. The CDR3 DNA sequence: TGTGCCAGCAGCCGCCGGGAGGACTACGAGCAGTACGTC.

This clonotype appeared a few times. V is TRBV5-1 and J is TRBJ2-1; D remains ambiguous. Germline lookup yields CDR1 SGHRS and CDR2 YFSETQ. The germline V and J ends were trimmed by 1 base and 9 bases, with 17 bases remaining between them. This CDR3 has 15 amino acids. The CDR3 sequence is CASSLRLDSGSEQFF. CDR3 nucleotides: TGCGCCAGCAGCTTGCGGCTAGATAGTGGCAGTGAGCAGTTCTTC. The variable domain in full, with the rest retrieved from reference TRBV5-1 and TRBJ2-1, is KAGVTQTPRYLIKTRGQQVTLSCSPISGHRSVSWYQQTPGQGLQFLFEYFSETQRNKGNFPGRFSGRQFSNSRSEMNVSTLELGDSALYLCASSLRLDSGSEQFFGPGTRLTVL.

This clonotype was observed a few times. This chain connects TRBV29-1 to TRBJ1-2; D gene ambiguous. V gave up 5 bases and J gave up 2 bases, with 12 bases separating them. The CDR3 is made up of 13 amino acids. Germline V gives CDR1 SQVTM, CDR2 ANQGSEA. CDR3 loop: CSVRASGNYGYTF. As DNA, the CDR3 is TGCAGCGTTAGGGCCAGTGGAAACTATGGCTACACCTTC.

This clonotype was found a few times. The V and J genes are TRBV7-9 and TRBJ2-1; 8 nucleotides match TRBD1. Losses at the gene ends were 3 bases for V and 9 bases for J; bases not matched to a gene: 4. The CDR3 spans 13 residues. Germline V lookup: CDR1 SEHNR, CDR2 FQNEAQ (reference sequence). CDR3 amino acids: CASSFGQGLEQFF. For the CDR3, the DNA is TGTGCCAGCAGCTTTGGACAGGGTCTTGAGCAGTTCTTC.

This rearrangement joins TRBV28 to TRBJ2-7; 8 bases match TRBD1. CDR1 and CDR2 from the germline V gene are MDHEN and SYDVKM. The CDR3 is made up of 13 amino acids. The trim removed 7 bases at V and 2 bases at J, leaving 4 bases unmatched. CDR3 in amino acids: CASTGQGTYEQYF. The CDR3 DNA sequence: TGTGCCAGCACAGGACAGGGAACCTACGAGCAGTACTTC.

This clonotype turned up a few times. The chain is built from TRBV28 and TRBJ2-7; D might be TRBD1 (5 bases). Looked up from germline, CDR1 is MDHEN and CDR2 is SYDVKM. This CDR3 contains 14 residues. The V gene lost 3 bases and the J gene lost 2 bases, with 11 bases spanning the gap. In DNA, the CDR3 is TGTGCCAGCAGTTTGGCAGGGTCCGCCTACGAGCAGTACTTC. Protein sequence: CASSLAGSAYEQYF.

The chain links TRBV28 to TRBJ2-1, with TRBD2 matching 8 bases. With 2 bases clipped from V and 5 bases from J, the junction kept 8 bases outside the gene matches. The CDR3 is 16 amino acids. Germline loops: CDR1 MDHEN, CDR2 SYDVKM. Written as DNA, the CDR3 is TGTGCCAGCAGTTTAAGACGGGAGGGATCCCACAATGAGCAGTTCTTC. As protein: CASSLRREGSHNEQFF.

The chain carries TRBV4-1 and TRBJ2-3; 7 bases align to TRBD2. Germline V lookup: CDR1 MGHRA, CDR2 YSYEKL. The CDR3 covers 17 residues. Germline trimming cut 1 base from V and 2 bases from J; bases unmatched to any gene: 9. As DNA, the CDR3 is TGCGCCAGCAGCCAAGCTCCCCCGCGGGAGTCCACAGATACGCAGTATTTT. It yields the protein CASSQAPPRESTDTQYF.

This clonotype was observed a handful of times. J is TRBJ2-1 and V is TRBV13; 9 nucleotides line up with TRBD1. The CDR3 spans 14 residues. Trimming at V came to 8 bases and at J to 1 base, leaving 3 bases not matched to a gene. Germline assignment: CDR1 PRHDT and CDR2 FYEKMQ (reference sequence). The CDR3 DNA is TGTGCCAGCGGACAGGGGATGTCCTACAATGAGCAGTTCTTC. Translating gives CASGQGMSYNEQFF.

CDR3 sequence reads: CASSLSPGSNQPQHF. The CDR3 bases are TGTGCCAGCAGCCTCTCGCCGGGGAGCAATCAGCCCCAGCATTTT. The rearrangement joins TRBV28 to TRBJ1-5; D is undetermined. Trimming removed 6 bases from V and 1 base from J, with 13 bases in between. This CDR3 spans 15 amino acids. Germline V CDR1 and CDR2: MDHEN, SYDVKM.

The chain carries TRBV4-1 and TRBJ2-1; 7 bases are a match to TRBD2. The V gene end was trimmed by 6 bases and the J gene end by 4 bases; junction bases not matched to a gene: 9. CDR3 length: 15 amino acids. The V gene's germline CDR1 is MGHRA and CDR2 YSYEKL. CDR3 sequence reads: CASSPTSLSYNEQFF. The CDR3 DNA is TGCGCCAGCAGTCCGACTAGCCTTTCGTACAATGAGCAGTTCTTC.

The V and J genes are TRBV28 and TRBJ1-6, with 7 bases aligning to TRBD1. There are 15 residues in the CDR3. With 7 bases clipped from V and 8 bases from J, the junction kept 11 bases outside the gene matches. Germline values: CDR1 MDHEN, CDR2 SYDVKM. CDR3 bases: TGTGCCAGCACCTACGTAGAAACAGGGGATTCACCCCTCCACTTT. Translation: CASTYVETGDSPLHF.

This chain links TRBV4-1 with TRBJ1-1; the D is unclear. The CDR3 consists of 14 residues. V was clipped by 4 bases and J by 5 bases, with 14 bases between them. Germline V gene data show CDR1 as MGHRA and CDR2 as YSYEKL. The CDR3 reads CASSPSSGITEAFF. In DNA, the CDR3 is TGCGCCAGCAGCCCCTCATCGGGGATTACTGAAGCTTTCTTT.

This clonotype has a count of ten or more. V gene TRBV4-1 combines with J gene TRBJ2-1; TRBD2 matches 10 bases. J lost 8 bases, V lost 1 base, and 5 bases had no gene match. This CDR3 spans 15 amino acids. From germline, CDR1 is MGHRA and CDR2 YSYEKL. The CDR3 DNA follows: TGCGCCAGCAGCCAAGGAGCGGGGGGGCCCTATGAGCAGTTCTTC. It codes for CASSQGAGGPYEQFF.

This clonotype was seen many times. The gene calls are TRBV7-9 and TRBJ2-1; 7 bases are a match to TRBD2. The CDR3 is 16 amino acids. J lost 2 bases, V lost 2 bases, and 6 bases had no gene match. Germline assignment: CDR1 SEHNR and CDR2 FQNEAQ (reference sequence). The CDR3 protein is CASSLYASGAYNEQFF. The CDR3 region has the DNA TGTGCCAGCAGCTTATATGCTAGCGGCGCCTACAATGAGCAGTTCTTC.

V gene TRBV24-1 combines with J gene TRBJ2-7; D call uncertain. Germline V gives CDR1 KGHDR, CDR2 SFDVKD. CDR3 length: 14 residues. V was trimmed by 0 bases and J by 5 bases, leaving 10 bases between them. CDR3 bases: TGTGCCACCAGTGATTTGCAACGTTTAGACGAGCAGTACTTC. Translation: CATSDLQRLDEQYF.

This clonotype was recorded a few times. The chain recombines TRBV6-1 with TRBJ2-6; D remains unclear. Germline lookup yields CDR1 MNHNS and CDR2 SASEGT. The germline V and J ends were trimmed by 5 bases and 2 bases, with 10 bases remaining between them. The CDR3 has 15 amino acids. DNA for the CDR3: TGTGCCAGCAGTCCCCAGACTGCTGGGGCCAACGTCCTGACTTTC. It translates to CASSPQTAGANVLTF.